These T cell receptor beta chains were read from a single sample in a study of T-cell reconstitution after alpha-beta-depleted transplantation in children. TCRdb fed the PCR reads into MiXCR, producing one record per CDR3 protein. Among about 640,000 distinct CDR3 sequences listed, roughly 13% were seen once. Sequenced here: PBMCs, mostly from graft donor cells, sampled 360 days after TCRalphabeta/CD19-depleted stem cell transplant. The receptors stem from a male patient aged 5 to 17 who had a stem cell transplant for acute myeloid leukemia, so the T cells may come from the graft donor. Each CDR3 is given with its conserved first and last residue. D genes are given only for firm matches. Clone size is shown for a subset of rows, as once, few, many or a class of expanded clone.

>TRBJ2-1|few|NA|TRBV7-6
TGTGCCAGCAGCTTAGGAGGGACGGGAGACAATGAGCAGTTCTTC
CASSLGGTGDNEQFF
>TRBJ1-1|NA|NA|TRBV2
TGTGCCAGCAGTGATCTTAGGAACACTGAAGCTTTCTTT
CASSDLRNTEAFF
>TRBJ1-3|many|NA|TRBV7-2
TGTGCCAGCAGCTTAGAAGGAAACACCATATATTTT
CASSLEGNTIYF
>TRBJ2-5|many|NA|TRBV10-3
TGTGCCGTCACCGGGACCCACCAAGAGACCCAGTACTTC
CAVTGTHQETQYF
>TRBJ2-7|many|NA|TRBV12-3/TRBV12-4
TGTGCCAGCAGCTTAGACCCGCTCCAGGGACCTCACTCCTACGAGCAGTACTTC
CASSLDPLQGPHSYEQYF
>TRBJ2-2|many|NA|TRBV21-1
TGTGCCATACCCTTGACAGGCCAGAACACCGGGGAGCTGTTTTTT
CAIPLTGQNTGELFF
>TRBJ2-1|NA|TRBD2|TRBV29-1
TGCAGCGTCGCCGGAAACCAACTAGCGGGAGGGCCTGCAAATGAGCAGTTCTTC
CSVAGNQLAGGPANEQFF
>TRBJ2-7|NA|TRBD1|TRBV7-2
TGTGCCAGCAGCTTAGTGGCAGGGGGAAGGGAGCAGTACTTC
CASSLVAGGREQYF
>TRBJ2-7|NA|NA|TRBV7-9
TGTGCCAGCAGGGGTGGCATGTCGCGGGCCGAGCAGTACTTC
CASRGGMSRAEQYF
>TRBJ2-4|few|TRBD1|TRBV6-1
TGTGCCAGCAGCCGGACAGGGGAGGGGGGCAAAAACATTCAGTACTTC
CASSRTGEGGKNIQYF
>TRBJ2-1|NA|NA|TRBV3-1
TGTGCCAGCAGCCAAGTTGTATCCTACAATGAGCAGTTCTTC
CASSQVVSYNEQFF
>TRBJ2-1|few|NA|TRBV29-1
TGCAGCGCCAAAAAAGACCCCGTGTGGGATGAGCAGTTCTTC
CSAKKDPVWDEQFF
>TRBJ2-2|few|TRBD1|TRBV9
TGTGCCAGCAGCCCCTCGACAGGGCTGGGTGGGGACACCGGGGAGCTGTTTTTT
CASSPSTGLGGDTGELFF
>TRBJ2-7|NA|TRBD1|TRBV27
TGTGCCAGCAGTGTTACAGGGGTCGAGCAGTACTTC
CASSVTGVEQYF
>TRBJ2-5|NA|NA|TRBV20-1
TGCAGTGCCCGGGAGAGCAGGGAGACCCAGTACTTC
CSARESRETQYF
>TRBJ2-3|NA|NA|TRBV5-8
TGTGCCAGCAGCGCCAGACTAGGGCCGACAGATACGCAGTATTTT
CASSARLGPTDTQYF
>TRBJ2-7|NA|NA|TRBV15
TGTGCCACCAGCAGAGAAGCCAGACCCTACGAGCAGTACTTC
CATSREARPYEQYF
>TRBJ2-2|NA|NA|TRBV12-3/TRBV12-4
TGTGCCAGCAGTTTTGTCGGACCCGGGGAGCTGTTTTTT
CASSFVGPGELFF
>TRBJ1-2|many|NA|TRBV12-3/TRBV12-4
TGTGCCAGCAGTTTAGGGACAAAGAATTACACCTTC
CASSLGTKNYTF
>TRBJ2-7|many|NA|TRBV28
TGTGCCAGCAGCCCTGGCCGGAGCTACGAGCAGTACTTC
CASSPGRSYEQYF
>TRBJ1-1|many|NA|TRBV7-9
TGTGCCAGCAGCCCACCTAACACTGAAGCTTTCTTT
CASSPPNTEAFF
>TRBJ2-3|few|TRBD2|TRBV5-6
TGTGCCGGGGGACTAGCGGGAACGACAGATACGCAGTATTTT
CAGGLAGTTDTQYF
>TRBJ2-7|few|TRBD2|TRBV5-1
TGCGCCAGCAGCTTGACCCCGAGCGGGAGGGCGTACGAGCAGTACTTC
CASSLTPSGRAYEQYF
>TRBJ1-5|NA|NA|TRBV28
TGTGCCAGCAGTTTAGGAGGGGTTCAGCCCCAGGATTTT
CASSLGGVQPQDF
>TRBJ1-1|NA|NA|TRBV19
TGTGCCAGTAAGGTGGGAGGGGGCACTGAAGCTTTCTTT
CASKVGGGTEAFF
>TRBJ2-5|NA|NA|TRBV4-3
TGCGCCAGCAGCCAAGATTTGGCCAGGGGTCTCCAAGAGACCCAGTACTTC
CASSQDLARGLQETQYF
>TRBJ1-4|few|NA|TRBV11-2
TGTGCCAGCAGCCCCGGCATCAGGGGTGAAAAACTGTTTTTT
CASSPGIRGEKLFF
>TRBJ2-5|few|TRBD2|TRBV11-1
TGTGCCAGCAGCAACCCGACCCCTAGGACTAGCGGGAGCCCCCCGACCCAGTACTTC
CASSNPTPRTSGSPPTQYF
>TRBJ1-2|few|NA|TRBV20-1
TGCAGTGCGTCTCAGGATTTCGGCTATGGCTACACCTTC
CSASQDFGYGYTF
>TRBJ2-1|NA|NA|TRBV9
TGTGCCAGCAGCGAGCCGGGACTCGAGCAGTTCTTC
CASSEPGLEQFF
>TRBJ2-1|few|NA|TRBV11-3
TGTGCCAGCAGATCCTCCGGGACGCCCCTTTACTTC
CASRSSGTPLYF
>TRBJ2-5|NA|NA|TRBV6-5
TGTGCCAGCAGTTACTCCCGTGGACAGCAAGAGACCCAGTACTTC
CASSYSRGQQETQYF
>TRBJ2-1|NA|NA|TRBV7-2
TGTGCCAGCAGCTTAGTTGGAGGGGCCTACAATGAGCAGTTCTTC
CASSLVGGAYNEQFF
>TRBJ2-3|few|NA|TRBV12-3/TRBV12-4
TGTGCCAGCAGTTCCTACCGAGATACGCAGTATTTT
CASSSYRDTQYF
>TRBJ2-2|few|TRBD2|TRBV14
TGTGCCAGCAGCTCACGTTCCGGGACTAGCCTGCGGCGAGACGGGGAGCTGTTTTTT
CASSSRSGTSLRRDGELFF